The source of this T cell receptor beta chain is a study of T-cell memory formation after mild COVID-19. Study context: Most TCR clusters belonged to a single donor.

Each CDR3 protein is one row after TCRdb ran MiXCR on the 5' RACE reads. The profile covers fewer than 450,000 distinct CDR3 sequences, with approximately 25% appearing a single time and 7% to 9.5% taken by the ten largest. Trimming took 0 bases from V and 8 from J, leaving 24 bases between them. CDR3 size: 18 residues. In germline, CDR1 is SGHVS, CDR2 FQNEAQ. Study-level points and caveats: Memory sampled before infection contained some responding clones, suggesting cross-reactive memory joined. CM and EM subsets held most contracting CD4+ clones; EMRA held CD8+ ones. Contracting clones from day 15 to 85 had balanced CD4/CD8; later expanders favoured CD4+.

This clonotype was found a few times. Its cognate antigen is unknown. The V call is TRBV7-8, the J call TRBJ2-3; possibly TRBD1 or TRBD2 for D (5 bases each). The sample was PBMCs or a T cell subset sorted from them (not recorded which). The receptor was derived from an adult woman who had mild COVID-19 (a few samples of this study predate the infection). Cell type and time point are not known. DNA for the CDR3: TGTGCCAGCAGCTTAGCTTCATCGGGACCGGGAAAATCGGGTACGCAGTATTTT. Translated, it gives CASSLASSGPGKSGTQYF.